This T cell receptor beta chain was documented in a study of blood T cell repertoires in COVID-19. Study-wide context: Whether acute or convalescent, the COVID-19 samples came from the United States, Italy and Spain. T cells, B-cell-depleted T cells, or PBMCs provided the cDNA or gDNA that served as material.

This clone was seen only a few times. Method: immunoSEQ multiplex PCR; TCRdb's copy keeps in-frame clones and lacks some. The sample includes 280,000 or so clones, 85% to 90% of them seen just once. Sequenced sample: PBMCs or T cells enriched from blood (not recorded which). This receptor was taken from a woman aged 18-35 years with acute COVID-19.

The CDR3 nucleotides read TGCGCCAGCAGCTTGGCAGGGGGTAATTCACCCCTCCACTTT. As protein: CASSLAGGNSPLHF. The V and J genes are TRBV5-1 and TRBJ1-6, with 7 bases that match TRBD1. The CDR3 is 14 residues long. Germline CDR1 and CDR2: SGHRS and YFSETQ. Germline trimming cut 0 bases from V and 6 bases from J; bases unmatched to any gene: 0.